This T cell receptor (beta chain) was obtained from a study of CD8+CD57+ T cells in acquired aplastic anemia. TCR beta VDJ combinations and CDR3 sequences were profiled from genomic DNA. TCRdb re-called the reads through MiXCR, storing one row per CDR3 protein. The sample lists some 410,000 distinct CDR3 sequences; roughly 64% were seen once. Germline CDR1 and CDR2: SGHAT and FQNNGV. V was pared by 0 bases and J by 7 bases, with 12 bases between. The CDR3 covers 15 residues. The count of this clonotype is one. Sample: sorted CD4+, CD8+, or CD8+CD57+ T cells (not recorded which) from PBMCs. The genes are TRBV11-2 and TRBJ1-4; no clear D gene. This sequence originates from a human donor in good health, serving as a control. CDR3 coding DNA: TGTGCCAGCAGCTTAGAAGAACTACGTAGTGAAAAACTGTTTTTT. Translation gives CASSLEELRSEKLFF. Together with reference TRBV11-2 and TRBJ1-4, the CDR3 gives the full variable domain: EAGVAQSPRYKIIEKRQSVAFWCNPISGHATLYWYQQILGQGPKLLIQFQNNGVVDDSQLPKDRFSAERLKGVDSTLKIQPAKLEDSAVYLCASSLEELRSEKLFFGSGTQLSVL.